Listed below are T cell receptor beta chains from one sample, sequenced in a study of CD8+CD57+ T cells in acquired aplastic anemia. MiXCR, applied by TCRdb to the reads, yields one record per CDR3 protein. The table lists 400,000 to 450,000 distinct CDR3 sequences, about two thirds of them singletons. The sequencing input was sorted CD4+, CD8+, or CD8+CD57+ T cells (not recorded which) from PBMCs. Source of these receptors: a human donor in good health, serving as a control. Each CDR3 is given with its conserved first and last residue. A D gene is named only where the DNA matches it firmly. Clone size is given for some rows only: seen once, a few or many times, or a class if the clone is expanded.

V	length	J	D	size	CDR3	DNA
TRBV12-3/TRBV12-4	14	TRBJ1-2	NA	many	CASSYAGAGYGYTF	TGTGCCAGCAGTTACGCAGGAGCCGGCTATGGCTACACCTTC
TRBV5-5	13	TRBJ2-7	TRBD1	NA	CASSFHDRDEQYF	TGTGCCAGCAGCTTCCATGACAGGGACGAGCAGTACTTC
TRBV7-2	12	TRBJ2-1	NA	NA	CASSLQRNEQFF	TGTGCCAGCAGCTTGCAGCGTAATGAGCAGTTCTTC
TRBV2	17	TRBJ2-2	TRBD2	once	CASSLLRGGRSAGELFF	TGTGCCAGCAGTTTATTGCGGGGGGGCCGTTCCGCCGGGGAGCTGTTTTTT
TRBV20-1	12	TRBJ1-5	TRBD1	NA	CSVGSGGQPQHF	TGCAGTGTCGGGTCAGGGGGACAGCCCCAGCATTTT
TRBV9	18	TRBJ1-1	NA	NA	CASSLGGQNSELYTEAFF	TGTGCCAGCAGCTTGGGAGGCCAGAATTCAGAGCTCTACACTGAAGCTTTCTTT
TRBV9	13	TRBJ1-1	NA	many	CASSVALNTEAFF	TGTGCCAGCAGCGTAGCTTTGAACACTGAAGCTTTCTTT
TRBV20-1	10	TRBJ1-2	NA	once	CSARDSTSDF	TGCAGTGCTAGAGATTCGACTAGCGACTTC
TRBV10-3	17	TRBJ2-4	NA	NA	CAISEGGSDNSGNIQYF	TGTGCCATCAGTGAAGGGGGGTCAGATAATTCAGGAAACATTCAGTACTTC
TRBV6-5	13	TRBJ1-6	NA	many	CASSYNSNSPLHF	TGTGCCAGCAGTTACAACAGCAATTCACCCCTCCACTTT
TRBV7-2	14	TRBJ2-4	NA	NA	CASSLRVLENIQYF	TGTGCCAGCAGTTTAAGGGTACTAGAAAACATCCAGTACTTC
TRBV20-1	15	TRBJ2-1	TRBD2	NA	CSARYRAGVRNEQFF	TGCAGTGCTAGATATCGGGCGGGAGTACGGAATGAGCAGTTCTTC
TRBV2	17	TRBJ2-2	NA	NA	CASSSESHSYPTGQLFF	TGTGCCAGCAGCTCAGAATCTCACAGTTATCCCACCGGGCAGTTGTTTTTT
TRBV6-2/TRBV6-3	15	TRBJ1-5	NA	many	CASSVTSAANQPQHF	TGTGCCAGCAGTGTTACCTCCGCCGCCAATCAGCCCCAGCATTTT
TRBV7-2	15	TRBJ2-7	TRBD1	NA	CASSFPDRGGYEQYF	TGTGCCAGCAGCTTCCCGGACAGGGGGGGCTACGAGCAGTACTTC
TRBV7-9	15	TRBJ2-2	TRBD2	once	CASSVSGTEAGELFF	TGTGCCAGCAGCGTAAGCGGGACGGAGGCCGGGGAGTTGTTTTTT
TRBV6-1	12	TRBJ2-1	NA	NA	CASTDFRDSTFF	TGTGCCAGCACTGATTTCCGGGATTCTACATTCTTC
TRBV11-2	14	TRBJ2-7	NA	NA	CASSLGARSGEQYF	TGTGCCAGCAGTTTAGGGGCTAGGAGCGGGGAGCAGTACTTC
TRBV7-9	14	TRBJ2-3	NA	NA	CASSLSTEAGYTFF	TGTGCCAGCAGCTTAAGTACCGAGGCGGGCTACACCTTCTTT
TRBV7-2	15	TRBJ2-7	TRBD1	NA	CASSPGTGTIYEQYF	TGTGCCAGCAGCCCCGGGACAGGGACTATTTACGAGCAGTACTTC
TRBV7-3	15	TRBJ1-1	NA	NA	CASSLAQRRGGEAFF	TGTGCCAGCAGCTTAGCACAGCGAAGGGGGGGTGAAGCTTTCTTT
TRBV9	14	TRBJ1-2	TRBD1	NA	CASSVAWQGGGYTF	TGTGCCAGCAGCGTAGCTTGGCAGGGGGGGGGGTACACCTTC
TRBV20-1	11	TRBJ2-3	NA	NA	CSARNVSTQNF	TGCAGCGCTAGGAACGTATCTACGCAGAATTTT